This is a list of T cell receptor beta chains from one sample in a study of blood T cell repertoires in COVID-19. Clones were read by immunoSEQ multiplex PCR, and TCRdb kept only the in-frame ones, dropping some. The table has about 140,000 clones, approximately 81% seen once. The specimen sequenced was PBMCs or T cells enriched from blood (not recorded which). The receptors were sampled from a man aged 35 to 55 with acute COVID-19. Both conserved end residues are part of each CDR3. Fields, in order: D gene, J gene, V gene, CDR3 protein. A D gene is named only where the DNA matches it firmly.

- TRBJ2-2 TRBV27 CASSLDSWGTGELFF
- TRBJ1-5 TRBV10-2 CASSVRGFQPQHF
- TRBJ2-5 TRBV4-3 CASSASGGYQETQYF
- TRBJ2-1 TRBV24-1 CATSQGNSYNEQFF
- TRBJ1-6 TRBV4-3 CASSQDASYGSPLHF
- TRBJ2-1 TRBV4-1 CASSHSSIRDEQFF
- TRBJ1-5 TRBV19 CASSISRGNQPQHF
- TRBJ1-2 TRBV11-2 CASSLDRGYGYTF
TRBD2 TRBJ2-1 TRBV24-1 CATSDIGGRAGEQFF
TRBD1 TRBJ2-5 TRBV19 CASSLRDRGIQETQYF
- TRBJ2-2 TRBV19 CASSLRRGNTGELFF
TRBD2 TRBJ2-3 TRBV9 CASSEFLAGGPQYF
- TRBJ1-5 TRBV19 CASGRGTTGQPQHF
- TRBJ1-1 TRBV4-1 CASSGRALREAFF
TRBD1 TRBJ2-3 TRBV7-2 CASSSGQGAGTQYF
- TRBJ1-2 TRBV9 CASSFTSGGYTF
TRBD1 TRBJ1-1 TRBV6-5 CASSTQGAYTEAFF
- TRBJ2-2 TRBV6-1 CASSEDRVPNTGELFF
- TRBJ1-2 TRBV6-1 CASSEGIRGYGYTF
TRBD2 TRBJ2-1 TRBV7-2 CASSLVGRGDEQFF
TRBD1 TRBJ2-2 TRBV5-1 CASSPSPGQSSNTGELFF
TRBD1 TRBJ1-1 TRBV9 CASSARDSKNTEAFF
- TRBJ2-2 TRBV2 CASSEDRTGELFF
- TRBJ2-7 TRBV7-8 CASSSSRGYEQYF
TRBD1 TRBJ2-7 TRBV9 CASSVGTGISSYEQYF
TRBD2 TRBJ2-7 TRBV6-6 CASSRTSGVYEQYF
- TRBJ1-1 TRBV16 CASSQRFSNTEAFF
- TRBJ1-3 TRBV5-1 CASSPTVGRNTIYF
TRBD1 TRBJ2-5 TRBV24-1 CATSGQGSFQETQYF
- TRBJ1-6 TRBV7-2 CASSWSGGPDNSPLHF
- TRBJ2-1 TRBV5-1 CASSLAGSSYNEQFF